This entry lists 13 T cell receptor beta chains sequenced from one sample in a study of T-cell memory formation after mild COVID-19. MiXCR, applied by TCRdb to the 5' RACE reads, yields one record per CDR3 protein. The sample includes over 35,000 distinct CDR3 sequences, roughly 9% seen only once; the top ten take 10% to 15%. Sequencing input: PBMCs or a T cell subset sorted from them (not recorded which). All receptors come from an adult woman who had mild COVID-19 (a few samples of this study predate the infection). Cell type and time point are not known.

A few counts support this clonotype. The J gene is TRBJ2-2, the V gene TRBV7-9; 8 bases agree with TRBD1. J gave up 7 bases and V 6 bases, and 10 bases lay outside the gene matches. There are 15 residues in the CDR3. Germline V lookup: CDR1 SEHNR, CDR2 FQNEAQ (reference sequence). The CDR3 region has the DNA TGTGCCAGCAGTCAGGGGGCCATTTTCGGCGGGGAGCTGTTTTTT. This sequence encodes CASSQGAIFGGELFF.

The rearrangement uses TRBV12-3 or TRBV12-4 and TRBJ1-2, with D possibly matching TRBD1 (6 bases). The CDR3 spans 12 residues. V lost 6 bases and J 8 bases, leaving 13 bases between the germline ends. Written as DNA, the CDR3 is TGTGCCAGCAGGACCCAGGGGTCCGGCTACACCTTC. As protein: CASRTQGSGYTF.

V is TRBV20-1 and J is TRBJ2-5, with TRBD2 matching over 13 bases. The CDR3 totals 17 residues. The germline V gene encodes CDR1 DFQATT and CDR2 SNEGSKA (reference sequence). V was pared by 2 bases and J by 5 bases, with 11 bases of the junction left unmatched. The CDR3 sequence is CSARSGLAGVNMETQYF. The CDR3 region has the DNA TGCAGTGCTAGATCCGGACTAGCGGGAGTAAATATGGAGACCCAGTACTTC.

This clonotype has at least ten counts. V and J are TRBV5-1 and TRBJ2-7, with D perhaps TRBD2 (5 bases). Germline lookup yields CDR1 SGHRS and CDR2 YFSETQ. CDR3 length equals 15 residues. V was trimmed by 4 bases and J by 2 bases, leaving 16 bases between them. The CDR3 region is CASSHRLTGPYEQYF. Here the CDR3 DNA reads TGCGCCAGCAGCCATCGACTAACCGGCCCCTACGAGCAGTACTTC. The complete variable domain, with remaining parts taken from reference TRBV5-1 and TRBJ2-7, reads KAGVTQTPRYLIKTRGQQVTLSCSPISGHRSVSWYQQTPGQGLQFLFEYFSETQRNKGNFPGRFSGRQFSNSRSEMNVSTLELGDSALYLCASSHRLTGPYEQYFGPGTRLTVT.

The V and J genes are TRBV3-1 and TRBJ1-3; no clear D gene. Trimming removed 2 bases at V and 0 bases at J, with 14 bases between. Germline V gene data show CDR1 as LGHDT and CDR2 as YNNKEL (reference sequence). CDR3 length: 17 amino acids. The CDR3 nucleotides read TGTGCCAGCAGCCAAAGACCCGGCCCTCACTCTGGAAACACCATATATTTT. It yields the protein CASSQRPGPHSGNTIYF. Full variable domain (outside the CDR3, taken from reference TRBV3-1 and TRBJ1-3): DTAVSQTPKYLVTQMGNDKSIKCEQNLGHDTMYWYKQDSKKFLKIMFSYNNKELIINETVPNRFSPKSPDKAHLNLHINSLELGDSAVYFCASSQRPGPHSGNTIYFGEGSWLTVV.

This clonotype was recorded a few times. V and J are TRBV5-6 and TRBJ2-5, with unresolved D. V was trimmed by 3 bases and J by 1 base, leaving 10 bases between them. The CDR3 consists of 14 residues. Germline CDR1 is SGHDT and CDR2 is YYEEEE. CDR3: CASSSPSIQETQYF. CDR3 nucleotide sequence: TGTGCCAGCAGCTCACCTTCGATCCAAGAGACCCAGTACTTC.

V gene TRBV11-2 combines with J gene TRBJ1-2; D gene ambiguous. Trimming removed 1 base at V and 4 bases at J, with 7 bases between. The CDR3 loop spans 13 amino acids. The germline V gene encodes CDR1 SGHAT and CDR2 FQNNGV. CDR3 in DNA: TGTGCCAGCAGCTTAGGGGTCAGCTATGGCTACACCTTC. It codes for CASSLGVSYGYTF.

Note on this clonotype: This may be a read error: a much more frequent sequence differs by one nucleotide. Here the CDR3 reads CASARYSGGSYNEQFF. CDR3 nucleotides: TGTGCCAGCGCCCGATACTCGGGGGGCTCCTACAATGAGCAGTTCTTC. This sequence joins TRBV9 and TRBJ2-1; 7 bases are a match to TRBD2. The CDR3 totals 16 residues. Germline V gene data show CDR1 as SGDLS and CDR2 as YYNGEE. With V trimmed by 7 bases and J by 0 bases, 10 bases remained unmatched.

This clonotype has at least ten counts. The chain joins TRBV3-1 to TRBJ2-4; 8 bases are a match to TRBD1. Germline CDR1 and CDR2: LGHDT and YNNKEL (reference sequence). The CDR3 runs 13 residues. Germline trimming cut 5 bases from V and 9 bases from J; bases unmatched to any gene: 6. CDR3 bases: TGTGCCAGCAGCTGGACAGGGTCGGTCATTCAGTACTTC. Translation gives CASSWTGSVIQYF. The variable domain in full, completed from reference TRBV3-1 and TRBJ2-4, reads DTAVSQTPKYLVTQMGNDKSIKCEQNLGHDTMYWYKQDSKKFLKIMFSYNNKELIINETVPNRFSPKSPDKAHLNLHINSLELGDSAVYFCASSWTGSVIQYFGAGTRLSVL.

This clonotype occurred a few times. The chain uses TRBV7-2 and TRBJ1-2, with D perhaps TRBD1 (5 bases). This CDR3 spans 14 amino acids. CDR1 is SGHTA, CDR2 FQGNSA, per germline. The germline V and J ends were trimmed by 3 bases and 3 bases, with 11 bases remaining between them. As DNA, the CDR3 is TGTGCCAGCAGCTTGGATCAGGGCCACTATGGCTACACCTTC. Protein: CASSLDQGHYGYTF.

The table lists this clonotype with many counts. CDR3 coding DNA: TGCGCCAGCAGCTTGCTTCAACCCGGTGGCGAGCAGTACTTC. Amino acid sequence: CASSLLQPGGEQYF. The chain links TRBV5-1 to TRBJ2-7; D is ambiguous. This CDR3 spans 14 amino acids. Germline V lookup: CDR1 SGHRS, CDR2 YFSETQ. Trimming cost V 1 base and J 6 bases, with 14 bases left between them.

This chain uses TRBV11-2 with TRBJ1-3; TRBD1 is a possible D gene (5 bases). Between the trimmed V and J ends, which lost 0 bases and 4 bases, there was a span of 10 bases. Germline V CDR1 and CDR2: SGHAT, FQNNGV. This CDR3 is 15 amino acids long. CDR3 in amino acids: CASSLDFTGGNTIYF. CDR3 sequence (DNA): TGTGCCAGCAGCTTAGATTTTACAGGAGGAAACACCATATATTTT.

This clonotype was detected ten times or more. The chain's CDR3 is CASSEGIAGGPDTQYF. The DNA of the CDR3 is TGTGCCAGCAGTGAGGGGATAGCGGGAGGACCAGATACGCAGTATTTT. The V and J genes are TRBV2 and TRBJ2-3, with 10 positions matching TRBD2. Germline V lookup: CDR1 SNHLY, CDR2 FYNNEI. This CDR3 has 16 residues. V trimming: 3 bases; J trimming: 4 bases; junction bases outside the gene matches: 7.